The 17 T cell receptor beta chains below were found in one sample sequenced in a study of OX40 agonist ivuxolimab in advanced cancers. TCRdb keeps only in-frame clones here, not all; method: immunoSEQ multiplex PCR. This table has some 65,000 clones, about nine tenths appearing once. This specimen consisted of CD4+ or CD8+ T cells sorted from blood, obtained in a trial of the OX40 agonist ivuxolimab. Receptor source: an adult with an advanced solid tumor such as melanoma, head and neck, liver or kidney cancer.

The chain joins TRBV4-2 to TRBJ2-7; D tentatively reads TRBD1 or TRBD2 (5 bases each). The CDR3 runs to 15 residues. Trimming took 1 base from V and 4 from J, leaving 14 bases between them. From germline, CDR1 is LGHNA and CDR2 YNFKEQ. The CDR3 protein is CASSQVAGSLYEQYF. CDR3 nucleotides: TGTGCCAGCAGCCAAGTGGCAGGGAGTTTGTACGAGCAGTACTTC.

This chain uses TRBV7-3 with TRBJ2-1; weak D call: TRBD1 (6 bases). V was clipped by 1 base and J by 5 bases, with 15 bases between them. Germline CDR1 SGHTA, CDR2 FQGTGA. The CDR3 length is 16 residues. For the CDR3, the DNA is TGTGCCAGCAGCTTAAGGCATTCGACAGGACACAATGAGCAGTTCTTC. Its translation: CASSLRHSTGHNEQFF.

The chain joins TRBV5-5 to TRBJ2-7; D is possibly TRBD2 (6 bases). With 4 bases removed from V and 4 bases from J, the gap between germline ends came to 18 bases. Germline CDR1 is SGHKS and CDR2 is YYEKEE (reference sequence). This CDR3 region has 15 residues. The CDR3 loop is CASSQDGGDFYEQYF. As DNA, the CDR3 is TGTGCCAGCAGCCAAGATGGCGGGGATTTTTACGAGCAGTACTTC.

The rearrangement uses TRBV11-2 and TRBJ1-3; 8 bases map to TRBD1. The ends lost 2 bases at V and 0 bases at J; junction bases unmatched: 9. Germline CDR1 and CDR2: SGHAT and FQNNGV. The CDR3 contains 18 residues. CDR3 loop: CASSLTSDRAYSGNTIYF. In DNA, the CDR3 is TGTGCCAGCAGCTTAACATCGGACAGGGCCTACTCTGGAAACACCATATATTTT.

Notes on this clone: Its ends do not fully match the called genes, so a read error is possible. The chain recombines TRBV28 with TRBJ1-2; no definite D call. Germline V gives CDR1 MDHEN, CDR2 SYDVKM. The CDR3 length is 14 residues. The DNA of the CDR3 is TGTGCCAGCAGCCCCCATGGAGGGCGGTATGGCCACACCTTC. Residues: CASSPHGGRYGHTF.

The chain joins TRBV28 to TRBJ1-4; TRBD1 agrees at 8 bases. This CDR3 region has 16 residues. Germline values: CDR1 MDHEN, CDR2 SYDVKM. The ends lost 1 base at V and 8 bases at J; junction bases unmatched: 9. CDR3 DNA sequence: TGTGCCAGCAGTTTATTTGGCCTTCAGGGGGCGGAAAAACTGTTTTTT. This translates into CASSLFGLQGAEKLFF.

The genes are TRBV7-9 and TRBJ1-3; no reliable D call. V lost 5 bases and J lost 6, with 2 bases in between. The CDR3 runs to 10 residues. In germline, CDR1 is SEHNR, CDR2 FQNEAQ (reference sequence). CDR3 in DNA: TGTGCCAGCAGCAAAAACACCATATATTTT. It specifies CASSKNTIYF.

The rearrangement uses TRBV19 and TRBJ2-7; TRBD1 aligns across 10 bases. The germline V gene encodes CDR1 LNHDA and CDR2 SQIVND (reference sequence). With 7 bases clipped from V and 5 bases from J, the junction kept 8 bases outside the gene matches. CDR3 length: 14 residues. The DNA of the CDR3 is TGTGCCAGTACTAGCCGACAGGGGGCGAACGAGCAGTACTTC. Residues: CASTSRQGANEQYF.

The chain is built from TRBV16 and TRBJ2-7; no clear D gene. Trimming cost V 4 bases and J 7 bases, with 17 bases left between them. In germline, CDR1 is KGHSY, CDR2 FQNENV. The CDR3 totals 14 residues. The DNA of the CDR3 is TGTGCCAGCAGCCCAATTTCCCGGTTGGGGGAGCAGTACTTC. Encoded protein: CASSPISRLGEQYF.

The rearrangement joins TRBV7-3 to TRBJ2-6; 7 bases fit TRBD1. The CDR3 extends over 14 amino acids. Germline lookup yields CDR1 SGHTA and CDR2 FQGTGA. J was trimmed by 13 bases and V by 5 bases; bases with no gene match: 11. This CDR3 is CASSPGDRTGVLTF. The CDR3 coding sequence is TGTGCCAGCAGCCCCGGTGATCGGACAGGAGTCCTGACTTTC.

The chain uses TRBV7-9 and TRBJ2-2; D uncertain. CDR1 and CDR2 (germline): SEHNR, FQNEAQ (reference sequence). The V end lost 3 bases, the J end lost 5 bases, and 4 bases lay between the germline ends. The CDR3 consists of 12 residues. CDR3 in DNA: TGTGCCAGCAGCTTCAGGACCGGGGAGCTGTTTTTT. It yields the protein CASSFRTGELFF.

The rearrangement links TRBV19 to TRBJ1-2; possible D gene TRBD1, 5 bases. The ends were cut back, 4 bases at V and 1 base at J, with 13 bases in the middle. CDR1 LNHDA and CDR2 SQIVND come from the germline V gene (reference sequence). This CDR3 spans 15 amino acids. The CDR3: CASSTPGLINYGYTF. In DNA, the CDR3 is TGTGCCAGTAGTACCCCGGGACTGATTAACTATGGCTACACCTTC. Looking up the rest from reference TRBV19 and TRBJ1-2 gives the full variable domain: DGGITQSPKYLFRKEGQNVTLSCEQNLNHDAMYWYRQDPGQGLRLIYYSQIVNDFQKGDIAEGYSVSREKKESFPLTVTSAQKNPTAFYLCASSTPGLINYGYTFGSGTRLTVV.

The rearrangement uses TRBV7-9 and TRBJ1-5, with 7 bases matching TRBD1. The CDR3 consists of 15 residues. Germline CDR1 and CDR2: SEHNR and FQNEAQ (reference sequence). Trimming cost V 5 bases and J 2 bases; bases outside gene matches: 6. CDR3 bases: TGTGCCAGCAGCGGACCCGGGACAGGCAATCAGCCCCAGCATTTT. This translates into CASSGPGTGNQPQHF.

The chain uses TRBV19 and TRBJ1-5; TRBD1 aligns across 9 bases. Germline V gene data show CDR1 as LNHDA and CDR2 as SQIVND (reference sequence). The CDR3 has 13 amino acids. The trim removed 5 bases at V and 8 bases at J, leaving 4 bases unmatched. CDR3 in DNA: TGTGCCAGTAGTGGACAGGGGATGGAGCCCCAGCATTTT. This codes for CASSGQGMEPQHF. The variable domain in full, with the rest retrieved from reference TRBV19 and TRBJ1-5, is DGGITQSPKYLFRKEGQNVTLSCEQNLNHDAMYWYRQDPGQGLRLIYYSQIVNDFQKGDIAEGYSVSREKKESFPLTVTSAQKNPTAFYLCASSGQGMEPQHFGDGTRLSIL.

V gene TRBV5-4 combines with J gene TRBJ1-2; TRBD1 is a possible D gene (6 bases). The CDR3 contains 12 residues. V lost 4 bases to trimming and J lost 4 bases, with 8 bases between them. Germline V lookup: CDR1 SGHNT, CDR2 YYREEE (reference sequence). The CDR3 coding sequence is TGTGCCAGCAGCCAGGGGACCTATGGCTACACCTTC. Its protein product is CASSQGTYGYTF.

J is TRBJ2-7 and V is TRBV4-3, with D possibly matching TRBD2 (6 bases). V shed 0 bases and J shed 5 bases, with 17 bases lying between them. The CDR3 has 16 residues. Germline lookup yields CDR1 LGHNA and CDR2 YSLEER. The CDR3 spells CASSQDFSAGGDEQYF. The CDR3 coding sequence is TGCGCCAGCAGCCAAGATTTTTCAGCCGGAGGGGACGAGCAGTACTTC.

This chain's CDR3 is CASSAWTANTEAFF. The CDR3, as DNA: TGTGCCAGCAGTGCTTGGACGGCGAACACTGAAGCTTTCTTT. V is TRBV2 and J is TRBJ1-1; D is undetermined. The V and J ends lost 4 bases and 1 base respectively, with 10 bases between them. The germline gives CDR1 SNHLY, CDR2 FYNNEI. This CDR3 has 14 residues.